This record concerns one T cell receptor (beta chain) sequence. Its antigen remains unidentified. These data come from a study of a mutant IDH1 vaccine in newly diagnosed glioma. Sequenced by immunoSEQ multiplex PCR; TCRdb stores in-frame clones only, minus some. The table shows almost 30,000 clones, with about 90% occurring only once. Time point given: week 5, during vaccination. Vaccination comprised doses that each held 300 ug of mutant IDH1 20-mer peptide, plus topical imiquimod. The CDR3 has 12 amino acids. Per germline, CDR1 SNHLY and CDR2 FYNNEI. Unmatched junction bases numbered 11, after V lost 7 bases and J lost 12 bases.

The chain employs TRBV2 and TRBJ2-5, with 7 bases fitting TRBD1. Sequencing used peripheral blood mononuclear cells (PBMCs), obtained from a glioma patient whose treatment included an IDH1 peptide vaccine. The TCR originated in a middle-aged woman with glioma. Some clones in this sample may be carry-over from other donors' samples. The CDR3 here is CASNDREWGKYF. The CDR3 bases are TGTGCCAGCAACGACAGGGAGTGGGGGAAGTACTTC.